One sample yielded the 21 T cell receptor beta chains listed below, sequenced in a study of T cell responses to AZD1222 COVID-19 vaccine (dated by TCRdb to the early 2020s). The sample's time point label, decoded: baseline before first vaccination. To prepare the library, the immunoSEQ multiplex PCR assay was applied. Held by TCRdb, this immuneACCESS table contains in-frame sequences only and omits some clones. Under half of the omission traces to an unresolved V gene where checked; the cause of the rest is unknown. This sample is represented by 150,000 to 200,000 clones; 75% to 90% of them were singletons. About 2.5% of the sample comes from the top ten. The starting material was peripheral blood, obtained on day 0 of AZD1222 vaccination. The receptors were sampled from an adult in good health.

The count of this clone is one. The V and J genes are TRBV28 and TRBJ2-7; either TRBD1 or TRBD2 may fit D (5 bases each). CDR1 and CDR2 (germline): MDHEN, SYDVKM. V was cut by 6 bases and J by 0 bases, with 18 bases left in between. CDR3 length: 16 residues. Here the CDR3 reads CASSQPGPRTSYEQYF. The CDR3 DNA reads as TGTGCCAGCAGCCAACCGGGACCCAGGACCTCCTACGAGCAGTACTTC. The whole variable domain, remainder taken from reference TRBV28 and TRBJ2-7, is DVKVTQSSRYLVKRTGEKVFLECVQDMDHENMFWYRQDPGLGLRLIYFSYDVKMKEKGDIPEGYSVSREKKERFSLILESASTNQTSMYLCASSQPGPRTSYEQYFGPGTRLTVT.

This clone is a singleton in its sample. The J gene is TRBJ2-7, the V gene TRBV18; tentatively, D is TRBD1 or TRBD2 (5 bases each). Deletions cut 8 bases from V and 4 bases from J, with 18 bases between. CDR1 KGHSH and CDR2 LQKENI come from the germline V gene. CDR3 length: 14 residues. The CDR3 is CASATRDPPYEQYF. CDR3 coding DNA: TGTGCCAGCGCTACCCGGGACCCGCCTTACGAGCAGTACTTC.

This chain links TRBV19 with TRBJ1-2, with 9 bases matching TRBD1. After removal of 5 bases from V and 8 bases from J, the junction contained 9 bases not matched to a gene. Germline V lookup: CDR1 LNHDA, CDR2 SQIVND (reference sequence). The CDR3 length is 14 residues. The CDR3: CASSPGTGRWGYTF. The CDR3 nucleotides are TGTGCCAGTAGTCCAGGGACAGGGAGGTGGGGCTACACCTTC.

The chain combines TRBV6-2 or TRBV6-3 with TRBJ1-5, with 9 bases aligning to TRBD1. The germline CDR1 and CDR2 sequences are MNHEY and SVGEGT. There are 16 residues in the CDR3. V shed 4 bases, J shed 7 bases, and the junction held 11 bases outside the gene matches. CDR3 in DNA: TGTGCCAGCAGTTCACCAAGGACAGGGGTAAGGCAGCCCCAGCATTTT. Its translation: CASSSPRTGVRQPQHF.

The chain has TRBV10-2 and TRBJ1-1; D is possibly TRBD1 (6 bases). Germline CDR1 and CDR2: WSHSY and SAAADI. The CDR3 is 14 amino acids. Trimming pared 0 bases from V and 5 bases from J, leaving 10 bases between. CDR3 DNA sequence: TGCGCCAGCAGTGAGTCGGGGGGCGGGACTGAAGCTTTCTTT. Amino acid sequence: CASSESGGGTEAFF.

This clone was counted only a few times. This chain links TRBV5-5 with TRBJ2-7, with TRBD2 matching over 11 bases. Germline loops: CDR1 SGHKS, CDR2 YYEKEE (reference sequence). V lost 5 bases, J lost 2 bases, and 9 bases stayed unmatched. The CDR3 sequence is 16 residues long. The CDR3, as DNA: TGTGCCAGCAGTCGAACTAGCGGGAGCGGGGCCTACGAGCAGTACTTC. It specifies CASSRTSGSGAYEQYF.

The chain uses TRBV5-1 and TRBJ2-1; 8 bases agree with TRBD2. The J segment lost 6 bases and the V segment lost 1 base, leaving 6 bases of the junction unmatched. Germline V gives CDR1 SGHRS, CDR2 YFSETQ. The CDR3 contains 15 residues. The CDR3 is CASSLSRTSLNEQFF. DNA of the CDR3: TGCGCCAGCAGCTTGAGCCGGACTAGCCTCAATGAGCAGTTCTTC.

Here the CDR3 DNA reads TGTGCCAGCAGCCTGAGGACAGGGAGGGATGAGCAGTTCTTC. It translates to CASSLRTGRDEQFF. The chain recombines TRBV3-1 (or the pseudogene TRBV3-2) with TRBJ2-1; possible D gene TRBD1, 8 bases. Germline V CDR1 and CDR2: LGHDT, YNNKEL (reference sequence). Trimming pared 4 bases from V and 8 bases from J, leaving 15 bases between. The CDR3 has 14 residues.

The chain carries TRBV7-9 and TRBJ2-1; D may be TRBD1 or TRBD2 (6 bases each). The CDR3 is 14 amino acids. The germline CDR1 and CDR2 sequences are SEHNR and FQNEAQ (reference sequence). Between the trimmed V and J ends, which lost 2 bases and 12 bases, there was a span of 17 bases. CDR3 amino acids: CASSLLPGAYTQFF. As DNA, the CDR3 is TGTGCCAGCAGCTTACTTCCGGGGGCCTATACGCAGTTCTTC.

The chain employs TRBV7-9 and TRBJ2-2; D ambiguous. Germline CDR1 reads SEHNR; CDR2 reads FQNEAQ (reference sequence). The CDR3 totals 15 residues. The V gene lost 6 bases and the J gene lost 0 bases, with 11 bases spanning the gap. CDR3 sequence: CASRPELTNTGELFF. The CDR3 nucleotides read TGTGCCAGCAGACCAGAATTGACGAACACCGGGGAGCTGTTTTTT.

This chain joins TRBV11-2 and TRBJ2-3; D is undetermined. CDR1 and CDR2 from the germline V gene are SGHAT and FQNNGV. The V gene lost 2 bases and the J gene lost 1 base, with 10 bases spanning the gap. The CDR3 spans 15 residues. CDR3 sequence reads: CASSLRRGGTDTQYF. DNA for the CDR3: TGTGCCAGCAGCTTACGGAGAGGAGGCACAGATACGCAGTATTTT.

The chain joins TRBV5-1 to TRBJ1-2, with 7 bases matching TRBD1. V lost 5 bases, J lost 0 bases, and 4 bases stayed unmatched. The germline gives CDR1 SGHRS, CDR2 YFSETQ. This CDR3 is 14 amino acids long. This CDR3 reads CASSRGQANYGYTF. The CDR3, as DNA: TGCGCCAGCAGTCGCGGACAGGCTAACTATGGCTACACCTTC.

The J gene is TRBJ2-5, the V gene TRBV18, with D perhaps given as TRBD1 or TRBD2 (5 bases each). The germline CDR1 and CDR2 sequences are KGHSH and LQKENI. V gave up 3 bases and J gave up 5 bases, with 16 bases separating them. The CDR3 runs to 15 residues. The CDR3 DNA is TGTGCCAGCTCACCCTTACGAACAGAGGGGGAGACCCAGTACTTC. Amino acids: CASSPLRTEGETQYF.

The rearrangement links TRBV7-8 to TRBJ2-2, with D tentatively TRBD2 (6 bases). The CDR3 totals 14 residues. Trimming removed 5 bases from V and 8 bases from J, with 15 bases in between. Germline V gives CDR1 SGHVS, CDR2 FQNEAQ. CDR3 coding DNA: TGTGCCAGCAGCCGGGACTTCCGTGATGGGGAGCTGTTTTTT. This gives the protein CASSRDFRDGELFF.

The chain couples TRBV27 to TRBJ2-5; D is unresolved. Germline V gene data show CDR1 as MNHEY and CDR2 as SMNVEV (reference sequence). This CDR3 is 12 amino acids long. The germline V and J ends were trimmed by 8 bases and 4 bases, with 11 bases remaining between them. The DNA for the CDR3 is TGTGCCAGCCGAGGTATGCGAGAGACCCAGTACTTC. This sequence encodes CASRGMRETQYF.

The chain has TRBV3-1 (or the pseudogene TRBV3-2) and TRBJ2-1; D possibly corresponds to TRBD2 (5 bases). CDR1 is LGHDT, CDR2 YNNKEL, per germline (reference sequence). The CDR3 contains 11 residues. Deletions cut 6 bases from V and 8 bases from J, with 8 bases between. The CDR3 region is CASRKLDEQFF. CDR3 coding DNA: TGTGCCAGCAGAAAACTAGATGAGCAGTTCTTC.

The chain is built from TRBV6-5 and TRBJ1-1; no definite D call. In germline, CDR1 is MNHEY, CDR2 SVGAGI. The CDR3 extends over 15 amino acids. V was trimmed by 2 bases and J by 1 base, leaving 11 bases between them. CDR3 in amino acids: CASSYEGRTNTEAFF. The CDR3 DNA reads TGTGCCAGCAGTTACGAAGGCAGAACGAACACTGAAGCTTTCTTT.

The J gene is TRBJ1-1, the V gene TRBV27; tentative D call: TRBD1 (5 bases). Germline-derived CDR1 and CDR2 are MNHEY and SMNVEV (reference sequence). The V end was cut by 6 bases, the J end by 5 bases, with 16 bases between. This CDR3 has 14 residues. CDR3 loop: CASRTSGWGTEAFF. The CDR3 DNA reads as TGTGCCAGCAGAACATCAGGGTGGGGAACTGAAGCTTTCTTT.

The chain employs TRBV7-3 and TRBJ2-7; maybe TRBD2 (6 bases). Trimming pared 6 bases from V and 5 bases from J, leaving 20 bases between. Germline V gene lookup returns CDR1 SGHTA and CDR2 FQGTGA. The CDR3 covers 15 residues. CDR3 sequence reads: CASSSMAGPLHEQYF. The CDR3 DNA is TGTGCCAGCAGTTCCATGGCGGGGCCCCTCCACGAGCAGTACTTC. The whole variable domain, filled in from reference TRBV7-3 and TRBJ2-7, reads GAGVSQTPSNKVTEKGKYVELRCDPISGHTALYWYRQSLGQGPEFLIYFQGTGAADDSGLPNDRFFAVRPEGSVSTLKIQRTERGDSAVYLCASSSMAGPLHEQYFGPGTRLTVT.

The gene calls are TRBV19 and TRBJ2-3; 7 bases agree with TRBD2. Germline V gene sequence: CDR1 LNHDA, CDR2 SQIVND (reference sequence). This CDR3 has 14 residues. After removal of 5 bases from V and 1 base from J, the junction contained 3 bases not matched to a gene. This CDR3 is CASSLTSGTDTQYF. In DNA, the CDR3 is TGTGCCAGTAGTCTTACTAGCGGCACAGATACGCAGTATTTT.

The chain uses TRBV27 and TRBJ1-5, with D hard to call. Germline V gene lookup returns CDR1 MNHEY and CDR2 SMNVEV (reference sequence). The CDR3 is 13 amino acids. V was pared by 7 bases and J by 7 bases, with 14 bases between. The CDR3 loop is CASKFLGNQPQHF. CDR3 DNA: TGTGCCAGCAAGTTTTTAGGGAACCAGCCCCAGCATTTT.